The present T cell receptor beta chain was sequenced within a study of blood T cell repertoires in COVID-19. Authors' processing steps: Using reference gene primer amplification, nucleated cell counts were estimated. Measured with immunoSEQ multiplex PCR; TCRdb has only the in-frame clones, and not every one. Clone size and the V and J calls come from that table; the DNA yielded D and trimming. The table includes about 100,000 clones, 85% to 95% detected once. The CDR3 runs to 14 residues. The germline V gene has CDR1 MNHEY and CDR2 SMNVEV (reference sequence). The V gene end was trimmed by 5 bases and the J gene end by 0 bases; junction bases not matched to a gene: 3.

This TCR derives from a man aged 45 to 65 with active COVID-19. Material: peripheral blood. The V gene is TRBV27, the J gene TRBJ1-1, with 7 bases fitting TRBD1. The DNA of the CDR3 is TGTGCCAGCAGTACAGGGGCCCTGAACACTGAAGCTTTCTTT. Amino acid sequence: CASSTGALNTEAFF.